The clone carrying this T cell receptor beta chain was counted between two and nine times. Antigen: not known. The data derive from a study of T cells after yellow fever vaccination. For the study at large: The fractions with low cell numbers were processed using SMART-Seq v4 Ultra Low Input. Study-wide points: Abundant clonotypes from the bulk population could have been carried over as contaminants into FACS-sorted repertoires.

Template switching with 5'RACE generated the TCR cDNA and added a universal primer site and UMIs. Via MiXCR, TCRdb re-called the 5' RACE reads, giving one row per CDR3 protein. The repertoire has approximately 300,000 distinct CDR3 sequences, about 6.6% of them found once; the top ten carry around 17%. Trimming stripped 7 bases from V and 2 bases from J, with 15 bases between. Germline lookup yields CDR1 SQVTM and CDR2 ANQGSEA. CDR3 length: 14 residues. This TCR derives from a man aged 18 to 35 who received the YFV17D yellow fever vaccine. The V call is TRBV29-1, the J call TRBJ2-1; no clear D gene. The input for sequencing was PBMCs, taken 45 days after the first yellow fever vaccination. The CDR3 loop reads CSGRSADPYNEQFF. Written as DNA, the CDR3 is TGCAGCGGCCGTAGTGCGGACCCCTACAATGAGCAGTTCTTC.